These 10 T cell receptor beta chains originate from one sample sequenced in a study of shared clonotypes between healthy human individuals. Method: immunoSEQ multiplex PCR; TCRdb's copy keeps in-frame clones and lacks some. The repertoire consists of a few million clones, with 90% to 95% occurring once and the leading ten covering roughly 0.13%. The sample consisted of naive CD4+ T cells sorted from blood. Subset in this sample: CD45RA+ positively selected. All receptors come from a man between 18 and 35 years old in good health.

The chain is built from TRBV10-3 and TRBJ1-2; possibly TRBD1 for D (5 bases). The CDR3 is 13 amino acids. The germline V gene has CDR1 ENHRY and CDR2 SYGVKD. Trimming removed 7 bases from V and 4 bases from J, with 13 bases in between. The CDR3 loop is CAITEGAGYGYTF. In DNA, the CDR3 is TGTGCCATCACTGAAGGGGCTGGCTATGGCTACACCTTC.

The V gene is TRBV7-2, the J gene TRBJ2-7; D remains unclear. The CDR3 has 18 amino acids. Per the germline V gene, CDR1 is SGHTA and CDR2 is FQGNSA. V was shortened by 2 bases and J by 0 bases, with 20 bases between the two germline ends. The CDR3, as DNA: TGTGCCAGCAGCTTACCAAGAAAAGGGCAGATTCCCTCCTACGAGCAGTACTTC. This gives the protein CASSLPRKGQIPSYEQYF.

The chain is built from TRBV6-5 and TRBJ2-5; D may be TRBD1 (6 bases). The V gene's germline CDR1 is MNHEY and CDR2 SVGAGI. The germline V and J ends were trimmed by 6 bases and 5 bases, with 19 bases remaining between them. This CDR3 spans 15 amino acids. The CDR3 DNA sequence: TGTGCCAGCAGCTCGTCAGGGGCTCGCCTGGAGACCCAGTACTTC. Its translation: CASSSSGARLETQYF.

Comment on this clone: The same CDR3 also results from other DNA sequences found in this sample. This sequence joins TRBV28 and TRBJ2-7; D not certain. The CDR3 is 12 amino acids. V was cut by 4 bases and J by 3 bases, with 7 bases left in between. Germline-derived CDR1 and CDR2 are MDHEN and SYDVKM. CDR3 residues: CASSSRSYEQYF. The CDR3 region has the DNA TGTGCCAGCAGTTCCAGGAGCTACGAGCAGTACTTC.

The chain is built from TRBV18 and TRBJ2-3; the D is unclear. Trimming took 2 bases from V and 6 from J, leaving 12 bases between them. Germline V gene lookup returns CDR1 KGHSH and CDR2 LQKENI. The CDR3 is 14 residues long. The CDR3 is CASSPDISTDTQYF. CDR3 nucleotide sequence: TGTGCCAGCTCACCAGACATATCTACGGATACGCAGTATTTT.

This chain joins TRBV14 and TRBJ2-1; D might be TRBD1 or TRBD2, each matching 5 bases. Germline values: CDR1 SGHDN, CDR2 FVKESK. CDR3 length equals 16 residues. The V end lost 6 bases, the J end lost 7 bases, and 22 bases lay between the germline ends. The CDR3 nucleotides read TGTGCCAGCAGACCCCTAGGGCAGGGAGAGACGAATGAGCAGTTCTTC. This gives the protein CASRPLGQGETNEQFF.

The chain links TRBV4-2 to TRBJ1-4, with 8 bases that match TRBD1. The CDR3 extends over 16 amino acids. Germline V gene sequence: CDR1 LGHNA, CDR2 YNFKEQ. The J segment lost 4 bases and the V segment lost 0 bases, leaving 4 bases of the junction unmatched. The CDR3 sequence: CASSQDGTGNNEKLFF. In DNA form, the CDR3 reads TGTGCCAGCAGCCAAGATGGGACAGGCAATAATGAAAAACTGTTTTTT.

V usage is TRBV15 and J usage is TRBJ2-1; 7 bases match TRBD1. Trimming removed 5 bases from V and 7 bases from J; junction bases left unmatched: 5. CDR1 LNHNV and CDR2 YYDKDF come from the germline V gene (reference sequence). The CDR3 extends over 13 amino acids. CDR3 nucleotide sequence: TGTGCCACCAGCCCAGGGGGTACGAATGAGCAGTTCTTC. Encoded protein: CATSPGGTNEQFF. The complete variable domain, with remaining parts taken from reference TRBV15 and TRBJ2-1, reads DAMVIQNPRYQVTQFGKPVTLSCSQTLNHNVMYWYQQKSSQAPKLLFHYYDKDFNNEADTPDNFQSRRPNTSFCFLDIRSPGLGDTAMYLCATSPGGTNEQFFGPGTRLTVL.

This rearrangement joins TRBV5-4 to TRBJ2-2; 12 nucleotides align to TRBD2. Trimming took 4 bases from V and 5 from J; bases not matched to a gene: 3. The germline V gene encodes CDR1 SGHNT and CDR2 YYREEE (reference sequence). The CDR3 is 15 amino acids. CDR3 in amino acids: CASSLGTSGTGELFF. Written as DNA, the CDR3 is TGTGCCAGCAGCCTCGGGACTAGCGGGACCGGGGAGCTGTTTTTT. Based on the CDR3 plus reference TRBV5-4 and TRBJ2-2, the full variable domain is ETGVTQSPTHLIKTRGQQVTLRCSSQSGHNTVSWYQQALGQGPQFIFQYYREEENGRGNFPPRFSGLQFPNYSSELNVNALELDDSALYLCASSLGTSGTGELFFGEGSRLTVL.

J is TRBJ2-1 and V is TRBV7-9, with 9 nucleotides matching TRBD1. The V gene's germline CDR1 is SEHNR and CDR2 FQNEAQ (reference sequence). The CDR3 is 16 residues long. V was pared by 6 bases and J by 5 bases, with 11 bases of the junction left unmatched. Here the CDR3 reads CASSRRDREANNEQFF. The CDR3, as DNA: TGTGCCAGCAGTCGCCGGGACAGGGAAGCCAACAATGAGCAGTTCTTC.